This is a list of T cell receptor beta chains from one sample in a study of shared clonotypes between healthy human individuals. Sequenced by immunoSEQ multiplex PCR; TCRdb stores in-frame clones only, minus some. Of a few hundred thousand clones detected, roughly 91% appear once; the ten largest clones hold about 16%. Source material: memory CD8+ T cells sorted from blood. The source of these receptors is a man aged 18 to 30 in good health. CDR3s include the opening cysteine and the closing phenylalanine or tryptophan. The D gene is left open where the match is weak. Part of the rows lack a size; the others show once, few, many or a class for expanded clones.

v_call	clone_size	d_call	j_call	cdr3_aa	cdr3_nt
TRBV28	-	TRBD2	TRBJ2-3	CASSFGRGGSDTQYF	TGTGCCAGCAGTTTTGGGCGGGGGGGCTCAGATACGCAGTATTTT
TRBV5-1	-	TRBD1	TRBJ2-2	CASSSWTGANTGELFF	TGCGCCAGCAGCTCTTGGACAGGGGCGAACACCGGGGAGCTGTTTTTT
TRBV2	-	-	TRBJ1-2	CASSLTVTNYGYTF	TGTGCCAGCAGTCTTACAGTTACTAACTATGGCTACACCTTC
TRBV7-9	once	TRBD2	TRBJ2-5	CASSPDLSHTGGETQYF	TGTGCCAGCAGCCCCGATTTGTCCCACACGGGAGGGGAGACCCAGTACTTC
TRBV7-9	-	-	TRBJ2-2	CASSSLTVAGELFF	TGTGCCAGCAGCTCCTTAACAGTGGCCGGGGAGCTGTTTTTT
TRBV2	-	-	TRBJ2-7	CAGGSSYEQYF	TGTGCCGGGGGCAGCTCCTACGAGCAGTACTTC
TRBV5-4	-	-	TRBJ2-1	CASSQTGEGADNEQFF	TGTGCCAGCAGCCAGACAGGGGAGGGCGCGGACAATGAGCAGTTCTTC
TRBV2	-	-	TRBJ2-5	CASTAPTSLEETQYF	TGTGCCAGCACCGCACCAACTAGCTTGGAAGAGACCCAGTACTTC
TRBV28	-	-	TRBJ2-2	CASSLNRDTGELFF	TGTGCCAGCAGTTTAAACCGGGACACCGGGGAGCTGTTTTTT
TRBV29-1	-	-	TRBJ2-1	CSVEDLDNEQFF	TGCAGCGTTGAAGATCTGGACAATGAGCAGTTCTTC
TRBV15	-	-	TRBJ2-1	CATSRTLGTEQFF	TGTGCCACCAGCAGAACTCTTGGGACGGAGCAGTTCTTC
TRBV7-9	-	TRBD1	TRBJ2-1	CASSFKTGYNEQFF	TGTGCCAGCAGCTTCAAGACAGGGTACAATGAGCAGTTCTTC
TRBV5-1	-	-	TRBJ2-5	CASSLEEAAFGWEEETQYF	TGCGCCAGCAGCTTGGAAGAGGCAGCTTTTGGGTGGGAGGAGGAGACCCAGTACTTC
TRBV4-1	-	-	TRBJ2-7	CASSPGIVSSHEQYF	TGCGCCAGCAGCCCTGGGATCGTGAGTAGCCACGAGCAGTACTTC
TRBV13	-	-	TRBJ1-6	CASSLGAGISYNSPLHF	TGTGCCAGCAGCTTGGGGGCAGGGATCTCCTATAATTCACCCCTCCACTTT
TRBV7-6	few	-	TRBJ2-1	CASSLSGEVNEQFF	TGTGCCAGCAGCTTATCCGGGGAGGTAAATGAGCAGTTCTTC
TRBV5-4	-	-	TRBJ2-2	CASSSVWGSAGELFF	TGTGCCAGCAGCTCGGTGTGGGGTAGCGCCGGGGAGCTGTTTTTT
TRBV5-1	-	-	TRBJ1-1	CASSFRDTNTEAFF	TGCGCCAGCAGCTTCCGGGACACTAACACTGAAGCTTTCTTT
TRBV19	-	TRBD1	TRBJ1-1	CASTRGTGANTEAFF	TGTGCCAGTACCCGAGGGACAGGGGCCAACACTGAAGCTTTCTTT
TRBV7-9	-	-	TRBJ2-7	CASSLSYEQYF	TGTGCCAGCTCTCTTAGCTACGAGCAGTACTTC
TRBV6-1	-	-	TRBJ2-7	CASNTGRTSYEQYF	TGTGCCAGCAATACTGGACGGACCTCCTACGAGCAGTACTTC
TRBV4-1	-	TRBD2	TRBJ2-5	CASSQDPSGSLETQYF	TGCGCCAGCAGCCAAGACCCTAGCGGGAGCTTGGAGACCCAGTACTTC
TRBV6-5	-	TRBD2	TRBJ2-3	CASREGLAGRTQYF	TGTGCCAGCAGAGAAGGGCTAGCGGGACGTACGCAGTATTTT
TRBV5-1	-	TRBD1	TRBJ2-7	CASSWQAGQGTYEQYF	TGCGCCAGCAGCTGGCAAGCGGGACAGGGGACCTACGAGCAGTACTTC
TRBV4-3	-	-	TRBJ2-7	CASSAFGTGPYEQYF	TGCGCCAGCAGCGCCTTCGGTACGGGACCCTACGAGCAGTACTTC
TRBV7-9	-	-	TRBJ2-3	CASSQTGQRGADTQYF	TGTGCCAGCAGCCAGACAGGCCAAAGGGGTGCAGATACGCAGTATTTT
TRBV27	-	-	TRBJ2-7	CASSLMGPLSYEQYF	TGTGCCAGCAGTTTAATGGGTCCCCTCTCCTACGAGCAGTACTTC
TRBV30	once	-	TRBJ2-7	CAWGSGSSYEQYF	TGTGCCTGGGGATCCGGCAGCTCCTACGAGCAGTACTTC
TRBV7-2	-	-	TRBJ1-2	CASSYVPTRNVNSNHGYTF	TGTGCCAGCAGCTACGTCCCTACCCGGAACGTAAACTCTAACCATGGCTACACCTTC
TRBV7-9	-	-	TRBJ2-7	CASSLEWGSYEQYF	TGTGCCAGCAGCTTAGAATGGGGGTCCTACGAGCAGTACTTC
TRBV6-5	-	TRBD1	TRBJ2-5	CASSYLATGATETQYF	TGTGCCAGCAGTTACCTAGCGACAGGGGCGACTGAGACCCAGTACTTC
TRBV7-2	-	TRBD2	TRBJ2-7	CASSPGLVFYEQYF	TGTGCCAGCAGCCCCGGACTAGTTTTCTACGAGCAGTACTTC
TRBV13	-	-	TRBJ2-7	CASVAQGSRQYF	TGTGCCAGCGTAGCTCAGGGGAGTAGGCAGTACTTC
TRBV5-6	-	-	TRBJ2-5	CASSPWGETQYF	TGTGCCAGCAGCCCATGGGGGGAGACCCAGTACTTC
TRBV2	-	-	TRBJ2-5	CASSDLGLETQYF	TGTGCCAGCAGTGACCTTGGTCTTGAGACCCAGTACTTC
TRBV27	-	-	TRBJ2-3	CASSPGADLYTDTQYF	TGTGCCAGCAGTCCGGGGGCGGACTTATACACAGATACGCAGTATTTT
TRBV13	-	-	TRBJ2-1	CASSIQGGNEQFF	TGTGCCAGCAGCATACAGGGCGGGAATGAGCAGTTCTTC
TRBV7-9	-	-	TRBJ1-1	CASSSIPYPEAFF	TGTGCCAGCAGCTCGATTCCCTACCCGGAGGCTTTCTTT
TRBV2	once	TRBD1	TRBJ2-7	CAILTTKQGNYEQYF	TGTGCCATCCTAACAACTAAACAGGGGAACTACGAGCAGTACTTC
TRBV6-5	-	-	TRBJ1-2	CASSGQSNGYTF	TGTGCCAGCAGTGGACAGAGTAATGGCTACACCTTC
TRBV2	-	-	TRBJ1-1	CASSDGGLTEAFF	TGTGCCAGCAGTGACGGGGGGCTGACTGAAGCTTTCTTT
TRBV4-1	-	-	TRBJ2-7	CASSQGPLRRSSYEQYF	TGCGCCAGCAGCCAGGGCCCCCTACGAAGGAGCTCCTACGAGCAGTACTTC
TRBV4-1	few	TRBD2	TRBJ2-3	CASSQTSGSGLDTQYF	TGCGCCAGCAGCCAGACTAGCGGGAGTGGGTTAGATACGCAGTATTTT
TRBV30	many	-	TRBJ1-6	CAWCQGTGSPLHF	TGTGCCTGGTGTCAGGGGACTGGATCACCCCTCCACTTT
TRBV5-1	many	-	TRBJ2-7	CASSAGGGLEQYF	TGCGCCAGCAGCGCGGGTGGGGGGCTCGAGCAGTACTTC
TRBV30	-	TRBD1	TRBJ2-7	CAWSVGDRGHEQYF	TGTGCCTGGAGTGTGGGGGACAGGGGCCACGAGCAGTACTTC
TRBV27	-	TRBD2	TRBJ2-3	CASRVAGVGTDTQYF	TGTGCCAGCAGGGTAGCGGGGGTCGGTACAGATACGCAGTATTTT
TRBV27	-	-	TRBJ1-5	CASSPGMINQPQHF	TGTGCCAGCAGCCCAGGGATGATCAATCAGCCCCAGCATTTT
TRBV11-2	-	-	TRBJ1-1	CASSLGRVGTEAFF	TGTGCCAGCAGCTTAGGGCGGGTGGGCACTGAAGCTTTCTTT
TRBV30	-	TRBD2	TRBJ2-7	CAWSLSGRGYIFSYEQYF	TGTGCCTGGAGCCTCAGCGGGAGGGGGTATATCTTTTCCTACGAGCAGTACTTC
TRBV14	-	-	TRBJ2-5	CASNHRHIGETQYF	TGTGCCAGCAACCACCGACATATCGGAGAGACCCAGTACTTC
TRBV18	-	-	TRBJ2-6	CASSEPGVGANVLTF	TGTGCCAGCTCAGAGCCGGGGGTTGGGGCCAACGTCCTGACTTTC